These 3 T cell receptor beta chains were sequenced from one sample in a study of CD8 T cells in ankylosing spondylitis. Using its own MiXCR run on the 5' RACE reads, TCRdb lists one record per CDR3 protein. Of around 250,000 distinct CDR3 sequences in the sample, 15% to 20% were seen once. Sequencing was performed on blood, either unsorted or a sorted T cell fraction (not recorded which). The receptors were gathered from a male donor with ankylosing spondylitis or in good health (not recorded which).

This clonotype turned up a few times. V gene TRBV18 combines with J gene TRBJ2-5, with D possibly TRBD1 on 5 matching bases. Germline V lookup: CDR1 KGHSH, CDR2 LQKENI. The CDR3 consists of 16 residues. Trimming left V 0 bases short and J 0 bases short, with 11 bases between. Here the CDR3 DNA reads TGTGCCAGCTCACCACCGGCGCAGGGTTACCAAGAGACCCAGTACTTC. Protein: CASSPPAQGYQETQYF.

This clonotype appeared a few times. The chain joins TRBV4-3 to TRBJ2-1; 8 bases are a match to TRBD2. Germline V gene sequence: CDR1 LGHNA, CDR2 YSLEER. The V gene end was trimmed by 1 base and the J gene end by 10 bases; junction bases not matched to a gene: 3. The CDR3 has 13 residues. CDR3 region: CASSQVAGREQFF. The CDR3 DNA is TGCGCCAGCAGCCAAGTAGCGGGAAGGGAGCAGTTCTTC.

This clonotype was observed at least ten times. The CDR3 loop is CSASDYYNEQFF. The CDR3 nucleotides read TGCAGTGCTTCCGACTACTACAATGAGCAGTTCTTC. The chain uses TRBV20-1 and TRBJ2-1; tentative D call: TRBD2 (5 bases). The germline CDR1 and CDR2 sequences are DFQATT and SNEGSKA (reference sequence). The CDR3 runs 12 residues. V was trimmed by 5 bases and J by 3 bases, leaving 8 bases between them.